This T cell receptor beta chain was identified in a study of cytomegalovirus exposure and HLA in healthy donors. Of note for this clone: Its antigen is currently unknown.

It was with 60 Vbeta and 13 Jbeta primers that the PCR ran. Sequencing used immunoSEQ multiplex PCR; TCRdb keeps in-frame clones, though not all of them. The sample table sets out fewer than 150,000 clones. With V trimmed by 9 bases and J by 0 bases, 8 bases remained unmatched. Germline CDR1 reads LGHNA; CDR2 reads YNFKEQ. The CDR3 totals 15 residues. General study points: An analysis was carried out later, and it reportedly showed fewer N-insertions in an Asian-associated ancestry cluster than the approximately 610-donor mean.

This chain uses TRBV4-2 with TRBJ2-3; TRBD2 agrees at 8 bases. The TCR comes from a man aged 40-49 years in good health and CMV-seronegative. Sequenced: PBMCs. The CDR3 nucleotides are TGTGCCAGTCAACTAGCGGAGACTAGCACAGATACGCAGTATTTT. Amino acids: CASQLAETSTDTQYF.